The 25 T cell receptor beta chains reported below all come from one sample, sequenced in a study of identical twins. TCRdb used MiXCR to reprocess the 5' RACE reads, holding one entry per CDR3 protein. The table lists about 1.7 million distinct CDR3 sequences, more than 30% of them singletons. Sequencing was performed on cord blood. These receptors all come from a newborn girl in good health.

With regard to this clonotype: A much larger clone is a single base away; this may be a read error. V usage is TRBV6-5 and J usage is TRBJ2-5; 11 bases are a match to TRBD1. Trimming removed 2 bases from V and 11 bases from J; junction bases left unmatched: 10. CDR1 is MNHEY, CDR2 SVGAGI, per germline. This CDR3 has 15 amino acids. The CDR3 is CASSYGQGAKNEQYF. The DNA of the CDR3 is TGTGCCAGCAGTTACGGACAGGGGGCGAAAAATGAGCAGTACTTC.

The rearrangement uses TRBV29-1 and TRBJ2-1; 8 positions match TRBD2. The CDR3 contains 13 residues. The ends lost 5 bases at V and 4 bases at J; junction bases unmatched: 4. The germline V gene has CDR1 SQVTM and CDR2 ANQGSEA. CDR3 sequence (DNA): TGCAGCGTTCACGGGGGGGTGTACAATGAGCAGTTCTTC. Encoded protein: CSVHGGVYNEQFF.

There are a few counts of this clonotype. V usage is TRBV4-1 and J usage is TRBJ1-2; perhaps TRBD1 as D (5 bases). CDR1 is MGHRA and CDR2 is YSYEKL in the germline V gene. V was trimmed by 4 bases and J by 4 bases, leaving 22 bases between them. The CDR3 runs 17 residues. CDR3 region: CASSPDGGVLNSYGYTF. DNA of the CDR3: TGCGCCAGCAGCCCGGATGGGGGAGTTCTCAACTCCTATGGCTACACCTTC.

This clonotype was found once. This may come from a read error, since a much larger clone is one base off. V gene TRBV5-1 combines with J gene TRBJ2-7, with TRBD2 matching over 10 bases. The CDR3 is made up of 14 amino acids. Germline values: CDR1 SGHRS, CDR2 YFSETQ. The CDR3 sequence is CVSSLTSGLYEQYF. The CDR3 DNA is TGCGTCAGCAGCTTGACTAGCGGGTTGTACGAGCAGTACTTC.

This clonotype was counted a few times. A read error is possible here, since a much larger clone lies one base away. The V call is TRBV12-3 or TRBV12-4, the J call TRBJ1-2, with 9 positions matching TRBD1. The CDR3 length is 13 residues. Unmatched junction bases numbered 4, after V lost 8 bases and J lost 3 bases. The CDR3 nucleotides are TGTGCCAGCGGCCGGACAGGGGACTATGGCTACACCTTC. Residues: CASGRTGDYGYTF.

The V gene is TRBV6-6, the J gene TRBJ2-2; 8 bases line up with TRBD2. The CDR3 spans 13 residues. CDR1 and CDR2 (germline): MNHNY, SVGAGI (reference sequence). With V trimmed by 2 bases and J by 7 bases, 0 bases remained unmatched. The CDR3: CASSYREGGELFF. DNA of the CDR3: TGTGCCAGCAGTTACCGGGAGGGCGGGGAGCTGTTTTTT.

In this sample, this clonotype turned up a few times. The gene calls are TRBV20-1 and TRBJ1-5; the D is unclear. This CDR3 spans 12 amino acids. Germline values: CDR1 DFQATT, CDR2 SNEGSKA (reference sequence). V was trimmed by 3 bases and J by 4 bases, leaving 7 bases between them. The CDR3 is CSARATNQPQHF. CDR3 nucleotide sequence: TGCAGTGCTAGGGCCACGAATCAGCCCCAGCATTTT.

The chain recombines TRBV6-6 with TRBJ1-5, with D unresolved. The CDR3 runs to 16 residues. The V gene's germline CDR1 is MNHNY and CDR2 SVGAGI (reference sequence). V lost 5 bases, J lost 0 bases, and 14 bases lay in between. CDR3 in DNA: TGTGCCAGCAGTAAGAAGGCGAGCTATAGCAATCAGCCCCAGCATTTT. Protein product: CASSKKASYSNQPQHF.

The V gene is TRBV20-1, the J gene TRBJ2-3; 11 nucleotides match TRBD1. The CDR3 contains 15 residues. CDR1 and CDR2 (germline): DFQATT, SNEGSKA (reference sequence). Trimming at V came to 4 bases and at J to 4 bases, leaving 7 bases not matched to a gene. The CDR3 protein is CSANTRTGGPDTQYF. The CDR3 nucleotides read TGCAGTGCTAACACTAGGACAGGGGGCCCAGATACGCAGTATTTT.

This sequence joins TRBV9 and TRBJ2-3; D unresolved. V lost 0 bases to trimming and J lost 2 bases, with 10 bases between them. Per the germline V gene, CDR1 is SGDLS and CDR2 is YYNGEE. The CDR3 spans 15 residues. CDR3 protein: CASSVGDAHTDTQYF. Here the CDR3 DNA reads TGTGCCAGCAGCGTAGGAGACGCACACACAGATACGCAGTATTTT.

There are many counts of this clonotype. The chain carries TRBV9 and TRBJ2-7; tentative D call: TRBD2 (6 bases). The CDR3 runs 16 residues. Germline V CDR1 and CDR2: SGDLS, YYNGEE. V was trimmed by 4 bases and J by 0 bases, leaving 17 bases between them. CDR3 residues: CASSPRIGTGSYEQYF. Here the CDR3 DNA reads TGTGCCAGCAGCCCCCGAATTGGGACTGGCTCCTACGAGCAGTACTTC.

Note on this clonotype: Germline is not matched at one junction end, which may reflect a read error. The chain couples TRBV10-1 to TRBJ2-5, with 8 bases fitting TRBD1. This CDR3 is 16 amino acids long. CDR1 is WNHNN and CDR2 is SYGVQD in the germline V gene (reference sequence). CDR3 residues: CAGSESPEDRDNEQYF. CDR3 sequence (DNA): TGCGCCGGCAGTGAGTCACCCGAGGACAGGGATAATGAGCAGTACTTC.

The chain has TRBV7-9 and TRBJ1-1; perhaps TRBD1 as D (6 bases). V lost 1 base and J lost 1, with 13 bases in between. The CDR3 sequence is 16 residues long. The germline V gene has CDR1 SEHNR and CDR2 FQNEAQ (reference sequence). The CDR3 sequence: CASSLGSGTPNTEAFF. The CDR3 DNA follows: TGTGCCAGCAGCTTAGGCTCCGGGACACCGAACACTGAAGCTTTCTTT.

The chain couples TRBV28 to TRBJ2-7; 11 bases are a match to TRBD2. The CDR3 has 19 residues. With V trimmed by 4 bases and J by 7 bases, 21 bases remained unmatched. Germline V gene data show CDR1 as MDHEN and CDR2 as SYDVKM. The CDR3 region has the DNA TGTGCCAGCAGTTCACCGGGACTAGCGGTCCCCAGCTCCTACAATGAGCAGTACTTC. It yields the protein CASSSPGLAVPSSYNEQYF.

The chain is built from TRBV2 and TRBJ1-1; the D is unclear. Trimming removed 1 base at V and 4 bases at J, with 7 bases between. Germline V gene lookup returns CDR1 SNHLY and CDR2 FYNNEI. The CDR3 consists of 13 residues. CDR3 sequence reads: CASSEDVFTEAFF. The DNA for the CDR3 is TGTGCCAGCAGTGAAGATGTCTTCACTGAAGCTTTCTTT.

The chain is built from TRBV6-1 and TRBJ1-2, with 8 bases lining up with TRBD1. CDR1 is MNHNS and CDR2 is SASEGT in the germline V gene. Trimming at V came to 5 bases and at J to 0 bases, leaving 14 bases not matched to a gene. The CDR3 length is 18 residues. The chain's CDR3 is CASSKNSGTGGSNYGYTF. DNA of the CDR3: TGTGCCAGCAGTAAAAATTCCGGGACAGGAGGTTCTAACTATGGCTACACCTTC.

The chain carries TRBV15 and TRBJ1-5; D is uncertain. Germline V gene sequence: CDR1 LNHNV, CDR2 YYDKDF (reference sequence). The CDR3 has 16 amino acids. Trimming removed 0 bases from V and 0 bases from J, with 9 bases in between. CDR3 nucleotide sequence: TGTGCCACCAGCAGAGATCCCGCGTATAGCAATCAGCCCCAGCATTTT. This translates into CATSRDPAYSNQPQHF.

This clonotype was found a few times. J is TRBJ2-1 and V is TRBV27; 12 bases are shared with TRBD2. Trimming removed 5 bases from V and 1 base from J; junction bases left unmatched: 15. From germline, CDR1 is MNHEY and CDR2 SMNVEV (reference sequence). The CDR3 sequence is 20 residues long. DNA for the CDR3: TGTGCCAGCAGTACCCTAGCGGGAGGGCCGGGTTTTGGTTCCTACAATGAGCAGTTCTTC. Translated, it gives CASSTLAGGPGFGSYNEQFF.

The sample holds a few counts of this clonotype. The gene calls are TRBV6-6 and TRBJ1-1; D unclear. The CDR3 has 13 residues. V lost 6 bases and J lost 6, with 14 bases in between. Germline assignment: CDR1 MNHNY and CDR2 SVGAGI (reference sequence). This CDR3 is CASRDLGGSEAFF. The CDR3 DNA reads as TGTGCCAGCAGGGATCTCGGAGGGTCTGAAGCTTTCTTT.

This clonotype was observed a handful of times. The CDR3: CASSISSNYGYTF. CDR3 coding DNA: TGTGCCAGTAGTATATCCTCTAACTATGGCTACACCTTC. This sequence joins TRBV19 and TRBJ1-2, with no clear D. The V gene lost 2 bases and the J gene lost 0 bases, with 4 bases spanning the gap. From germline, CDR1 is LNHDA and CDR2 SQIVND (reference sequence). This CDR3 comprises 13 residues.

This clonotype was seen just once. The chain recombines TRBV24-1 with TRBJ2-5; 7 bases are shared with TRBD1. J gave up 11 bases and V 3 bases, and 14 bases lay outside the gene matches. CDR3 length equals 15 residues. The germline V gene encodes CDR1 KGHDR and CDR2 SFDVKD. The CDR3 region has the DNA TGTGCCACCAGTGATCCCGGGACAGTCAACAATGAGCAGTACTTC. Translated, it gives CATSDPGTVNNEQYF.

This clonotype came up a few times. CDR3 nucleotide sequence: TGTGCCAGCAGTCCCCGCCCCAAAACCTACGAGCAGTACTTC. Its translation is CASSPRPKTYEQYF. The J gene is TRBJ2-7, the V gene TRBV6-5; unclear D gene. The germline V and J ends were trimmed by 5 bases and 2 bases, with 13 bases remaining between them. The CDR3 contains 14 residues. From germline, CDR1 is MNHEY and CDR2 SVGAGI.

With regard to this clonotype: Germline is not matched at one junction end, which may reflect a read error. The V call is TRBV20-1, the J call TRBJ2-3; TRBD2 is a possible D gene (5 bases). Germline assignment: CDR1 DFQATT and CDR2 SNEGSKA (reference sequence). The CDR3 spans 12 residues. The CDR3 region is CSARLAPDAQYF. CDR3 in DNA: TGCAGTGCTAGACTAGCTCCAGATGCGCAGTATTTT.

The rearrangement uses TRBV24-1 and TRBJ2-1; possible D gene TRBD1, 5 bases. There are 15 residues in the CDR3. The V gene lost 11 bases and the J gene lost 1 base, with 17 bases spanning the gap. Per germline, CDR1 KGHDR and CDR2 SFDVKD. The DNA of the CDR3 is TGTGCCATTGGTAAAGAGCAGGGTTCCTACAATGAGCAGTTCTTC. This gives the protein CAIGKEQGSYNEQFF.

This clonotype was recorded once. The CDR3 does not close with the conserved phenylalanine or tryptophan, likely indicating a read error. V gene TRBV13 combines with J gene TRBJ2-1; D may be TRBD2 (6 bases). V lost 9 bases to trimming and J lost 4 bases, with 16 bases between them. Germline lookup yields CDR1 PRHDT and CDR2 FYEKMQ (reference sequence). This CDR3 spans 14 amino acids. This CDR3 reads CASQEGWGYNEQFL. The CDR3 DNA sequence: TGTGCCAGTCAGGAGGGCTGGGGGTACAATGAGCAGTTCTTA.